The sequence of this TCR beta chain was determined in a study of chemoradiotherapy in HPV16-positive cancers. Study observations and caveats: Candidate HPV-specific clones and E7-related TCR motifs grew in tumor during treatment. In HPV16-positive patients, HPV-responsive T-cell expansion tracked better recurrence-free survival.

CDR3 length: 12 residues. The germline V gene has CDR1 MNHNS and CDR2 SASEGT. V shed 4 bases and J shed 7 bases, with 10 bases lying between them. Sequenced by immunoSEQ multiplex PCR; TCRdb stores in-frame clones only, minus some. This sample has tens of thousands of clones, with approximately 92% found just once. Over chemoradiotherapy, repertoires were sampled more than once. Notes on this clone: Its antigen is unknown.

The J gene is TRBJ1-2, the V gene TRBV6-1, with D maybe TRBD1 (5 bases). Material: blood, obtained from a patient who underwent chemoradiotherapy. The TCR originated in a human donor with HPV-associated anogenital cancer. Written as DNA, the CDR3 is TGTGCCAGCAGTGGGGTAGGGGCTGGCTACACCTTC. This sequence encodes CASSGVGAGYTF.